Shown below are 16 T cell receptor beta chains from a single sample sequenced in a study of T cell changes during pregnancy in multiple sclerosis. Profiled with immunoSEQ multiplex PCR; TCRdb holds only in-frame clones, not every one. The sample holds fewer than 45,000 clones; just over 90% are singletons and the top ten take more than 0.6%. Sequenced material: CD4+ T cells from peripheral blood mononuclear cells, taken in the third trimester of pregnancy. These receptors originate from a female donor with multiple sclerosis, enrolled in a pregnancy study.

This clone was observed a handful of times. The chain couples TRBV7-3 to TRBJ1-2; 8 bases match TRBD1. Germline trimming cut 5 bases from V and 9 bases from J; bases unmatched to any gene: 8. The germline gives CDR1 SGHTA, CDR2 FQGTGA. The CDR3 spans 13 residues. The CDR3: CASSTDRTGRYTF. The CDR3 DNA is TGTGCCAGCAGCACGGATCGGACAGGGCGCTACACCTTC.

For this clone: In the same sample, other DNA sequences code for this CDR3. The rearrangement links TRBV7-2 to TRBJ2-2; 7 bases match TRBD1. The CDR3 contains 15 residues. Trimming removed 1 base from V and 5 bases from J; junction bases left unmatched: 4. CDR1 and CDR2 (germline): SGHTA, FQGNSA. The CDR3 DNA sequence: TGTGCCAGCAGCTTAGGACAGGGTAGAACCGGGGAGCTGTTTTTT. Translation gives CASSLGQGRTGELFF.

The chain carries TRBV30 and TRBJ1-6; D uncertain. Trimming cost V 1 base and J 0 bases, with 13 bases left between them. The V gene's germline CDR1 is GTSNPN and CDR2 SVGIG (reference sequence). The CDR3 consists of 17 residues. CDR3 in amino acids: CAWSGGALSSYNSPLHF. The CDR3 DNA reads TGTGCCTGGAGTGGGGGAGCCCTAAGCTCCTATAATTCACCCCTCCACTTT.

CDR3 in amino acids: CASSLQGMNTEAFF. CDR3 in DNA: TGTGCCAGCAGCCTACAGGGAATGAACACTGAAGCTTTCTTT. The chain carries TRBV5-4 and TRBJ1-1; weak D call: TRBD1 (6 bases). The V gene lost 4 bases and the J gene lost 0 bases, with 10 bases spanning the gap. The CDR3 is 14 amino acids. Germline loops: CDR1 SGHNT, CDR2 YYREEE (reference sequence). Full variable domain (rest looked up from reference TRBV5-4 and TRBJ1-1): ETGVTQSPTHLIKTRGQQVTLRCSSQSGHNTVSWYQQALGQGPQFIFQYYREEENGRGNFPPRFSGLQFPNYSSELNVNALELDDSALYLCASSLQGMNTEAFFGQGTRLTVV.

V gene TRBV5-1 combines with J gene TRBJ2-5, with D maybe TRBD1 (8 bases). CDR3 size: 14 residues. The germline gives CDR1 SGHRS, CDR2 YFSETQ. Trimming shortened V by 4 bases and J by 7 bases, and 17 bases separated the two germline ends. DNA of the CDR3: TGCGCCAGCAGCCCTACGACAGGGGAGGGGACCCAGTACTTC. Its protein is CASSPTTGEGTQYF.

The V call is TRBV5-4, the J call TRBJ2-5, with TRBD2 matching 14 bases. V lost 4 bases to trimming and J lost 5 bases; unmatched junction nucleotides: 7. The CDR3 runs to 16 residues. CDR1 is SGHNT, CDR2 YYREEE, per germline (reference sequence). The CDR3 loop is CASSPPGLAGGETQYF. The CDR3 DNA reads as TGTGCCAGCAGCCCCCCCGGACTAGCGGGGGGCGAGACCCAGTACTTC.

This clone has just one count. The CDR3 region is CASSPLQAYTEAFF. The CDR3 DNA reads as TGTGCCAGCAGTCCCCTCCAGGCCTACACTGAAGCTTTCTTT. V and J are TRBV27 and TRBJ1-1, with D uncertain. The length of the CDR3 is 14 residues. Looked up from germline, CDR1 is MNHEY and CDR2 is SMNVEV (reference sequence). V lost 5 bases and J 3 bases, leaving 13 bases between the germline ends.

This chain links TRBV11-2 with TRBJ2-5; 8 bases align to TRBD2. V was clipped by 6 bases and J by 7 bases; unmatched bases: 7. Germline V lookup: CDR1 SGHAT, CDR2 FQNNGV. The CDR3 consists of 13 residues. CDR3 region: CASRPGGGGTQYF. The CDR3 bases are TGTGCCAGCAGACCGGGGGGGGGTGGGACCCAGTACTTC.

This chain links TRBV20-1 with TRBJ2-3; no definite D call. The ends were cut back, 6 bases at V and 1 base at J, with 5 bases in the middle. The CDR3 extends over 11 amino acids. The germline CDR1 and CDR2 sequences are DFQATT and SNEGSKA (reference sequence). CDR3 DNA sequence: TGCAGTGCATATCGCACAGATACGCAGTATTTT. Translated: CSAYRTDTQYF.

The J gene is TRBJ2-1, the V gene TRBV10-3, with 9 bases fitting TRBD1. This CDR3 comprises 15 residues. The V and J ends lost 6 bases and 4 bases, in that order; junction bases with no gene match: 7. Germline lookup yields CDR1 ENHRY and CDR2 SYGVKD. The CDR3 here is CAIRPDRGSYNEQFF. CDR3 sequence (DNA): TGTGCCATCAGACCGGACAGGGGCAGTTACAATGAGCAGTTCTTC.

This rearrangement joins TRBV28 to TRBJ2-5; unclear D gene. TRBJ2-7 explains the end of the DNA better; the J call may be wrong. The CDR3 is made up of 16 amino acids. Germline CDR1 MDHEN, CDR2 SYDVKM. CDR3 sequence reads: CASSPTTAWAPDEQYF. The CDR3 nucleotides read TGTGCCAGCAGTCCGACGACGGCGTGGGCACCCGACGAGCAGTACTTC.

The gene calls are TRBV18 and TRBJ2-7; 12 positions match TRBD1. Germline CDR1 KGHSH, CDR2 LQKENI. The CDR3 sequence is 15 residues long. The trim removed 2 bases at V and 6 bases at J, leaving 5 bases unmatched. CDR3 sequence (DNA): TGTGCCAGCTCACCAGTCGGGACAGGGGGCCGCGAGCAGTACTTC. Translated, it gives CASSPVGTGGREQYF.

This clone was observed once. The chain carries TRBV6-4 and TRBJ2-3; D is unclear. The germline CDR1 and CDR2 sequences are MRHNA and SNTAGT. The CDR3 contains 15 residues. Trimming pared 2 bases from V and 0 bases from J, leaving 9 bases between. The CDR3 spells CASSDEFTSTDTQYF. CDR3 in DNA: TGTGCCAGCAGTGACGAGTTCACTAGCACAGATACGCAGTATTTT.

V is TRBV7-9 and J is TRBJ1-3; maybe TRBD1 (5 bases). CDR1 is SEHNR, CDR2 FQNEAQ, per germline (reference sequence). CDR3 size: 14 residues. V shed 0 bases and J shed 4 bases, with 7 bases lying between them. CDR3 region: CASSLAGGGNTIYF. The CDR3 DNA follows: TGTGCCAGCAGCTTAGCGGGGGGAGGAAACACCATATATTTT. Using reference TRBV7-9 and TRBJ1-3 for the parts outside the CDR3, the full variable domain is DTGVSQNPRHKITKRGQNVTFRCDPISEHNRLYWYRQTLGQGPEFLTYFQNEAQLEKSRLLSDRFSAERPKGSFSTLEIQRTEQGDSAMYLCASSLAGGGNTIYFGEGSWLTVV.

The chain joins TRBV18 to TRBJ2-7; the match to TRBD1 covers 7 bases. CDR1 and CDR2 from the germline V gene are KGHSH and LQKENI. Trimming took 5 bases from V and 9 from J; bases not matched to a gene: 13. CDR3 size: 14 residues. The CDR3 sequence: CASSSSGDSRGQYF. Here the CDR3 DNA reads TGTGCCAGCTCATCAAGTGGGGACAGCCGGGGGCAGTACTTC.

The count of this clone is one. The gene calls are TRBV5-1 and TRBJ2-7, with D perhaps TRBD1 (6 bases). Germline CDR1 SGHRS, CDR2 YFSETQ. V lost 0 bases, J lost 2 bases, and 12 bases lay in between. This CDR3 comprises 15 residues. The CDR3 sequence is CASSLAAGTTYEQYF. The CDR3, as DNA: TGCGCCAGCAGCTTGGCGGCAGGGACAACCTACGAGCAGTACTTC.